This TCR beta chain was retrieved from a study of human T cells and chemical hapten exposure. Study context: Patients received weekly diphenylcyclopropenone doses to the scalp throughout the approximately 23-week study. Upper back patch tests used 0.01% DPC, scored after 6 days.

With regard to this clonotype: The antigen is unknown.

Time point of the sample: patch test 3, about 24 weeks after DPC sensitization. Treatment defined: therapeutic diphenylcyclopropenone sensitization with weekly scalp DPC. Each cDNA molecule in the library carried unique molecular identifiers. TCRdb re-analysed the RACE reads in MiXCR, keeping a single row per CDR3 protein. The sample lists about 190,000 distinct CDR3 sequences, around 23% occurring once. Overall study findings and caveats: TCRs at high frequency, those above 1 in 1000, did not change with DPC sensitization.

The specimen was whole blood, collected in connection with sensitization to the hapten diphenylcyclopropenone (DPC). The sequence came from a middle-aged woman with alopecia areata. Some clones in this sample may be carry-over from other donors' samples.

The CDR3, as DNA: TGTGCCAGCAGTCAAGGGAGTTACCCCTACGAGCAGTACTTC. Translation gives CASSQGSYPYEQYF. The chain is built from TRBV12-3 or TRBV12-4 and TRBJ2-7; D is possibly TRBD2 (5 bases). The V end lost 5 bases, the J end lost 2 bases, and 13 bases lay between the germline ends. The CDR3 covers 14 residues.